This record looks at one T cell receptor (beta chain) sequence and its context. This sample is part of a study of blood T cell repertoires in COVID-19. Study in general: PBMCs, B-cell-depleted T cells, or T cells provided the cDNA or gDNA that made up the material.

Profiled with immunoSEQ multiplex PCR; TCRdb holds only in-frame clones, not every one. The sample contains 120,000 or so clones, roughly 91% of which appear only once. The sequence derives from a human donor in a cohort sampled during active COVID-19. The sample taken for sequencing was peripheral blood.

The CDR3 nucleotides are TGCAGCGTAAAAGGGACTAGCGGGAGAGCAGATACGCAGTATTTT. This gives the protein CSVKGTSGRADTQYF. V and J are TRBV29-1 and TRBJ2-3, with TRBD2 matching 14 bases. V lost 6 bases, J lost 4 bases, and 6 bases stayed unmatched. Germline CDR1 reads SQVTM; CDR2 reads ANQGSEA. This CDR3 has 15 residues.